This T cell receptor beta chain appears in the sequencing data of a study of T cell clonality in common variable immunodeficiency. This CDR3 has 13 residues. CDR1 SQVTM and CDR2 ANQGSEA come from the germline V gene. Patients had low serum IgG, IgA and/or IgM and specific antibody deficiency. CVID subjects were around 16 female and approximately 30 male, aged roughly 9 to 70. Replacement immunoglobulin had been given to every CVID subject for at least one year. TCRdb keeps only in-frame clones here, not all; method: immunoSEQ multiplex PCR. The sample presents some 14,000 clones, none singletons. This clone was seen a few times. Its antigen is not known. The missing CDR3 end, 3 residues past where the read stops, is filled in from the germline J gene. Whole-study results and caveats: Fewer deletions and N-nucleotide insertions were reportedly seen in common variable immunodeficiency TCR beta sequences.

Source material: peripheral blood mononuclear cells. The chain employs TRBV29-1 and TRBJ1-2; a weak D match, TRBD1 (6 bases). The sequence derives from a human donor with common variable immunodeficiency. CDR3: CSVGITGLGGYTF. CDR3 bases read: TGCAGCGTTGGTATCACAGGGCTAGGAGGC.